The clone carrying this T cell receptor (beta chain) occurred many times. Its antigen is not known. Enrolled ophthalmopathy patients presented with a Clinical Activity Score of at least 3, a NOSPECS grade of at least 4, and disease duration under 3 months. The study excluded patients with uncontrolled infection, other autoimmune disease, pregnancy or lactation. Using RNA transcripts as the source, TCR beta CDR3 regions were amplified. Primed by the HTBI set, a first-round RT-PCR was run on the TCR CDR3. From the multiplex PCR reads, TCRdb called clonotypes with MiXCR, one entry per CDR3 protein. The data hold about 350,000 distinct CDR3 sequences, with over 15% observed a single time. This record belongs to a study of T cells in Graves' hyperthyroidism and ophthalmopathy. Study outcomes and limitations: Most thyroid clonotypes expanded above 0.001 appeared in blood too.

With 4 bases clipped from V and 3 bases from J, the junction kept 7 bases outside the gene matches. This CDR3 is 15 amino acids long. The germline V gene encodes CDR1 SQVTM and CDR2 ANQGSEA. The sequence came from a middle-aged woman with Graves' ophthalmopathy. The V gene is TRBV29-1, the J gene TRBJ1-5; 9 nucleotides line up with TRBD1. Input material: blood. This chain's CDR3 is CSVGGGQGLNQPQHF. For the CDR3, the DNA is TGCAGCGTTGGGGGTGGACAGGGGCTCAATCAGCCCCAGCATTTT.